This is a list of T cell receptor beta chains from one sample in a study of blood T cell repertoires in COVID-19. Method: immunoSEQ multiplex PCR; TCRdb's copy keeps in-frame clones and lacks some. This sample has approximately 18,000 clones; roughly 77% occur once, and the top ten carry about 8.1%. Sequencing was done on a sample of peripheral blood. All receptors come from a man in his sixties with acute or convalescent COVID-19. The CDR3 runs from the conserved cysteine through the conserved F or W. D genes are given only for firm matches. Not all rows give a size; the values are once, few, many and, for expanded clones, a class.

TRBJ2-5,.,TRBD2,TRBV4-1,TGCGCCAGCAGCCAAGGTCTTAGCGGGGGTTCCCCGCGCCAGTACTTC,CASSQGLSGGSPRQYF
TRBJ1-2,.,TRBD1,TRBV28,TGTGCCAGCAGCAAGCAGGGGGCGCTAGGCTACACCTTC,CASSKQGALGYTF
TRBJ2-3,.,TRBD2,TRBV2,TGTGCCAGACCCCGGCGGGGGGGCACAGATACGCAGTATTTT,CARPRRGGTDTQYF
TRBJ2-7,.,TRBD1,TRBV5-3,TGTGCCAGAAGCTTTGGTTCGACAGGGTACTACGAGCAGTACTTC,CARSFGSTGYYEQYF
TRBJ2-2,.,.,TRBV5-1,TGCGCCAGCAGCTTGGGACAGCTGAACACCGGGGAGCTGTTTTTT,CASSLGQLNTGELFF
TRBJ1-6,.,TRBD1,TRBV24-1,TGTGCCACCAGTGATCGGGACAGTAATTCACCCCTCCACTTT,CATSDRDSNSPLHF
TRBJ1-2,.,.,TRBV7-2,TGTGCCAGCAGCTTCGGACAGCCGTTTTATGGCTACACCTTC,CASSFGQPFYGYTF
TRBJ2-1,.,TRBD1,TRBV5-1,TGCGCCAGCAGCTTTCTCGCGGGACAGGGATTCAATGAGCAGTTCTTC,CASSFLAGQGFNEQFF
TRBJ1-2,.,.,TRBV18,TGTGCCAGCTCAACAGGGAGTGGCTACACCTTC,CASSTGSGYTF
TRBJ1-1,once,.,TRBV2,TGTGCCAGCAGCCTTCTTATGAACACTGAAGCTTTCTTT,CASSLLMNTEAFF
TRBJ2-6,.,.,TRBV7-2,TGTGCCAGCAGCTTTACAGGGAACTCTGGGGCCAACGTCCTGACTTTC,CASSFTGNSGANVLTF
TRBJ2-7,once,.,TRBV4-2,TGTGCCAGCAGCCAAGATTTAGTGGTCTACGAGCAGTACTTC,CASSQDLVVYEQYF
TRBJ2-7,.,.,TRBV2,TGTGCCAGCCTACAAATTCAGGGCTCCTACGAGCAGTACTTC,CASLQIQGSYEQYF
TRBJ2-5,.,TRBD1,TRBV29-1,TGCAGCGTTCCGGGACAGGATGAGACCCAGTACTTC,CSVPGQDETQYF
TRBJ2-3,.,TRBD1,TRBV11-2,TGTGCCAGCAGCAAGGGACAGGACACAGATACGCAGTATTTT,CASSKGQDTDTQYF
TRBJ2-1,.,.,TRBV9,TGTGCCAGCAGCCCGCGGTTTGGTGAGCAGTTCTTC,CASSPRFGEQFF
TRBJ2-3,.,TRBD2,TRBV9,TGTGCCAGCAGCCCCTCAGCGGGGTCGCTCACAGATACGCAGTATTTT,CASSPSAGSLTDTQYF
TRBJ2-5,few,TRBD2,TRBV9,TGTGCCAGCAGCGGAGGTCGAGCGGGGGGCCAAGAGACCCAGTACTTC,CASSGGRAGGQETQYF
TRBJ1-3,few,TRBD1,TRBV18,TGTGCCAGCTCACCACAAGGGACAGCCCTCTCTGGAAACACCATATATTTT,CASSPQGTALSGNTIYF
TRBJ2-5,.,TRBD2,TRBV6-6,TGTGCCAGCAGGAGACTAGCGGGGGGGGAGACCCAGTACTTC,CASRRLAGGETQYF
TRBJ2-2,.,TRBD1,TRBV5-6,TGTGCCAGCAGTTTACCGGGACAGTTAACCGGGGAGCTGTTTTTT,CASSLPGQLTGELFF
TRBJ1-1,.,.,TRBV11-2,TGTGCCAGCAGCTTAGGACAGAACACTGAAGCTTTCTTT,CASSLGQNTEAFF
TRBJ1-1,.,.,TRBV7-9,TGTGCCAGCAGCCCCGGGACTGAAGCTTTCTTT,CASSPGTEAFF
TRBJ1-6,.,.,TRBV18,TGTGCCAGCTCACCAGGGCTCGATAATTCACCCCTCCACTTT,CASSPGLDNSPLHF
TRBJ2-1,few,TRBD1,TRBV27,TGTGCCAGCAGTTCCTCTGGACAGGGGCGGAAGGCCAATGAGCAGTTCTTC,CASSSSGQGRKANEQFF
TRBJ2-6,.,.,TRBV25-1,TGTGCCAGCAGTGAATTCAACGGGGGGCTTGGGGCCAACGTCCTGACTTTC,CASSEFNGGLGANVLTF
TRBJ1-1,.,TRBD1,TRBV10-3,TGTGCCATCAGTGTCTCGACAGGGCGGATGAACACTGAAGCTTTCTTT,CAISVSTGRMNTEAFF
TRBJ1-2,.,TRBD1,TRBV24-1,TGTGCCACCAGTGACCCGAGGACAGGCGGAATCTATGGCTACACCTTC,CATSDPRTGGIYGYTF
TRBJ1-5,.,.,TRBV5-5,TGTGCCAGCAGCTTGTCAGGGAGCAATCAGCCCCAGCATTTT,CASSLSGSNQPQHF
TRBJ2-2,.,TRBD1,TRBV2,TGTGCCAGCAGGAGGGACAGAAACACCGGGGAGCTGTTTTTT,CASRRDRNTGELFF
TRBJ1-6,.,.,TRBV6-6,TGTGCCAGCACCCTACGGCCAGGGATGGATTCACCCCTCCACTTT,CASTLRPGMDSPLHF
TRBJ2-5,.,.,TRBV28,TGTGCCAGCAGTTTCGGCGCTGGGGCGACCCAGTACTTC,CASSFGAGATQYF
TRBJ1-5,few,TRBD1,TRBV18,TGTGCCAGCTCACCCCAGGGGGCCGGGCAGCCCCAGCATTTT,CASSPQGAGQPQHF
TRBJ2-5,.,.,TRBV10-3,TGTGCCATCAGTGTTGCCAGGGGTGAGACCCAGTACTTC,CAISVARGETQYF
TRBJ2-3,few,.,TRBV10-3,TGTGCCATCAGCGCGGACAGTAGCACAGATACGCAGTATTTT,CAISADSSTDTQYF
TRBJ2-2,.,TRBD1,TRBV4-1,TGCGCCAGCAGCCAAGGGAGAGACAGGGGGCGCATCGGGGAGCTGTTTTTT,CASSQGRDRGRIGELFF
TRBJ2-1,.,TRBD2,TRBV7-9,TGTGCCAGCAGCTCCGGGACTAGCGGGGTTTTGCGGGAGCAGTTCTTC,CASSSGTSGVLREQFF
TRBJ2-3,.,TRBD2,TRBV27,TGTGCCAGCAGTCCGGGACTAGCGGGGGGGCCTAAGACCGATACGCAGTATTTT,CASSPGLAGGPKTDTQYF
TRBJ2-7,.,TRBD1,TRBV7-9,TGTGCCAGCAGCTTAAGGGGGACAGGGGCCTACGAGCAGTACTTC,CASSLRGTGAYEQYF
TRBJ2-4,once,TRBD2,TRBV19,TGTGCCAGTAGTATTTTAGCTAGCGGGAGCATTCAGTACTTC,CASSILASGSIQYF
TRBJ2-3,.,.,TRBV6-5,TGTGCCAGCTCAGGGTTGAGGATCACAGATACGCAGTATTTT,CASSGLRITDTQYF
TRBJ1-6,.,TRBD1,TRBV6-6,TGTGCCAGCAGTCCAGGACAGGCTAGCTCCTATAATTCACCCCTCCACTTT,CASSPGQASSYNSPLHF
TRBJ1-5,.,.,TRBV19,TGTGCCAGTAGGGAAGGGACTTATAGCAATCAGCCCCAGCATTTT,CASREGTYSNQPQHF
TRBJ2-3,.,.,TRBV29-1,TGCAGCGTTCCGGTCGTCCTCACAGATACGCAGTATTTT,CSVPVVLTDTQYF
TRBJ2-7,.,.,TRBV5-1,TGCGCCAGCCGGGACACCTCCTACGAGCAGTACTTC,CASRDTSYEQYF
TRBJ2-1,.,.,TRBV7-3,TGTGCCAGCAGCGCCGGAGGACTTTACTCCTACAATGAGCAGTTCTTC,CASSAGGLYSYNEQFF
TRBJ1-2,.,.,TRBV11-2,TGTGCCAGCAGCTTAGACCCACAGGGAATGGATGGCTACACCTTC,CASSLDPQGMDGYTF
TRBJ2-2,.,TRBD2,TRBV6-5,TGTGCCACCCGGGGGGGGAAGGTCACCGGGGAGCTGTTTTTT,CATRGGKVTGELFF
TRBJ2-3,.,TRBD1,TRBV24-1,TGTGCCACCAGTGACACGGGACAGATCTCAGATACGCAGTATTTT,CATSDTGQISDTQYF
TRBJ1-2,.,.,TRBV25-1,TGTGCCAGCAGTCCGTCAGCGGACCAAGGGTATGGCTACACCTTC,CASSPSADQGYGYTF